One T cell receptor beta chain is described in this entry. Its antigen is currently unknown. This entry is derived from a study of T-cell reconstitution after alpha-beta-depleted transplantation in children. Study-wide results and limits: In patients about two months after transplant, alpha-beta T cells reportedly arose from several hundred expanded graft clones. The main origin of T-cell counts and diversity one year after transplant was newly produced T cells.

Unique molecular identifiers were used in preparing the TCRbeta library. From the PCR reads, TCRdb called clonotypes with MiXCR, one entry per CDR3 protein. This table holds a few hundred thousand distinct CDR3 sequences, over 40% found once. Germline CDR1 LNHDA, CDR2 SQIVND (reference sequence). The CDR3 is 14 amino acids. J was trimmed by 5 bases and V by 9 bases; bases with no gene match: 7. The chain is built from TRBV19 and TRBJ2-3, with 11 bases fitting TRBD2. The source was PBMCs, collected before TCRalphabeta/CD19-depleted stem cell transplant. This clonotype was sampled from a girl aged 2 to 10 with aplastic anemia, due to receive a stem cell transplant. In DNA, the CDR3 is TGTGCCAGACATAGCGGGAGGGCCCGAGATACGCAGTATTTT. The encoded protein is CARHSGRARDTQYF. Full variable domain (missing parts from reference TRBV19 and TRBJ2-3): DGGITQSPKYLFRKEGQNVTLSCEQNLNHDAMYWYRQDPGQGLRLIYYSQIVNDFQKGDIAEGYSVSREKKESFPLTVTSAQKNPTAFYLCARHSGRARDTQYFGPGTRLTVL.